This paragraph reports one TCR beta chain. Its antigen remains unknown. Sampled blood was obtained at baseline, cycle 4 day 1, and cycle 7 day 1. The CDR3 spans 15 residues. The V gene end was trimmed by 6 bases and the J gene end by 2 bases; junction bases not matched to a gene: 7. From germline, CDR1 is SNHLY and CDR2 FYNNEI. The assay was immunoSEQ multiplex PCR, and TCRdb's table has in-frame clones only and misses some. The table shows about 38,000 clones, with around three quarters occurring only once. This record belongs to a study of OX40 agonist ivuxolimab in advanced cancers. Notes on the study in general: Also present in some nonresponders was a low level of normalized T-cell clonal expansion. Not determined was the antigen specificity of the expanded peripheral T cells. CD4+ and CD8+ blood T cells expanded clonally by week 6 at 0.1 to 3.0 mg/kg.

This receptor was taken from an adult with an advanced solid tumor such as melanoma, head and neck, liver or kidney cancer. The chain is built from TRBV2 and TRBJ1-3; TRBD1 matches 7 bases. Source: CD4+ or CD8+ T cells sorted from blood, taken in a trial of the OX40 agonist ivuxolimab. This CDR3 is CASRGTGATGNTIYF. CDR3 in DNA: TGTGCCAGCAGGGGTACAGGGGCGACTGGAAACACCATATATTTT.